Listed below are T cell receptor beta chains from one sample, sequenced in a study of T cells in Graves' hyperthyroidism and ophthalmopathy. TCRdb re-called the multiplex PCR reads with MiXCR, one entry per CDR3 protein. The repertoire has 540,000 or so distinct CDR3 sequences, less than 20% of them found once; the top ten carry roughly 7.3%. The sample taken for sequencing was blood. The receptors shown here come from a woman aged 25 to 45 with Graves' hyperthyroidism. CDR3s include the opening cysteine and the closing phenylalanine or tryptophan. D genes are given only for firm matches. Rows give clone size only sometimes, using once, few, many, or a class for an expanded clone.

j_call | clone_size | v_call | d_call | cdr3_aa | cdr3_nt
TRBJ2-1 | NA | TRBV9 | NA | CASSEQGTQNNEQFF | TGTGCCAGCAGCGAGCAGGGGACACAGAATAATGAGCAGTTCTTC
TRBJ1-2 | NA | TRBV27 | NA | CASSQTGLYGYTF | TGTGCCAGCAGTCAGACAGGTCTCTATGGCTACACCTTC
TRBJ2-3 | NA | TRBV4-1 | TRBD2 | CASSQEGSGGSVDTQYF | TGCGCCAGCAGCCAAGAAGGAAGCGGCGGGAGTGTGGATACGCAGTATTTT
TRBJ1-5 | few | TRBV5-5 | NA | CASSEKGYRANQPQHF | TGTGCCAGCAGCGAGAAAGGGTACAGGGCTAATCAGCCCCAGCATTTT
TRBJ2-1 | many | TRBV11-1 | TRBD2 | CASSLFAGAPNEQFF | TGTGCCAGCAGCTTATTCGCGGGAGCGCCGAATGAGCAGTTCTTC
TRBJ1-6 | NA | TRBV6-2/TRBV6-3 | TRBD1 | CVSTLGQGSSPLHF | TGTGTCAGCACTTTGGGACAGGGAAGCTCACCCCTCCACTTT
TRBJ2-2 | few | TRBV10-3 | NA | CAISGLGSSTGELFF | TGTGCCATCAGTGGTCTGGGATCCTCTACCGGGGAGCTGTTTTTT
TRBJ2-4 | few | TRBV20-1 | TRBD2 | CSADSGSAVRNIQYF | TGCAGTGCCGATAGCGGGAGCGCAGTAAGAAACATTCAGTACTTC
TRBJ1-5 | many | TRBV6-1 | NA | CASSESQGTNQPQHF | TGTGCCAGCAGTGAATCTCAGGGAACAAATCAGCCCCAGCATTTT
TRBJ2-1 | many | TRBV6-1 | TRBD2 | CASSEGGWTSGVYNEQFF | TGTGCCAGCAGTGAAGGTGGTTGGACTAGCGGAGTATACAATGAGCAGTTCTTC
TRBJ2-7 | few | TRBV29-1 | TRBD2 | CSVGEGTYEQYF | TGCAGCGTGGGGGAGGGGACGTACGAGCAGTACTTC
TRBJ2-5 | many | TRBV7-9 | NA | CASSFFGRAEETQYF | TGTGCCAGCAGCTTTTTTGGCAGAGCCGAAGAGACCCAGTACTTC
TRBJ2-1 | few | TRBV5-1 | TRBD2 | CASSLVGLAGGGPRNEQFF | TGCGCCAGCAGCTTGGTGGGACTAGCGGGAGGGGGCCCCCGCAATGAGCAGTTCTTC
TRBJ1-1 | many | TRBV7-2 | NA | CATVVGTEAFF | TGTGCCACCGTTGTAGGCACTGAAGCTTTCTTT
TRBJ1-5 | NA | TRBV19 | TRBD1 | CASSPPGTGGGQPQHF | TGTGCCAGTAGCCCGCCGGGGACAGGGGGCGGGCAGCCCCAGCATTTT
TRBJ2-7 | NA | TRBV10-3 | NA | CASSFSGNYNEQYF | TGTGCCAGCAGTTTCTCCGGGAACTACAATGAGCAGTACTTC
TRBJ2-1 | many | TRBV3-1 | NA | CASSHQFGVAEIYNEQFF | TGTGCCAGCAGCCACCAATTCGGGGTAGCGGAGATCTACAATGAGCAGTTCTTC
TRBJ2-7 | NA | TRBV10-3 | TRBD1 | CAISDQGSTNRDRGSYEQYF | TGTGCCATCAGTGATCAGGGGTCCACAAACCGGGACAGGGGCTCCTACGAGCAGTACTTC
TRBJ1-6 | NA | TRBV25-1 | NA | CASSRNVGSYNSPLHF | TGTGCCAGCAGTCGGAATGTGGGCTCCTATAATTCACCCCTCCACTTT
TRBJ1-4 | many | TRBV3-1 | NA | CASSQVAAATNEKLFF | TGTGCCAGCAGCCAAGTAGCGGCAGCAACTAATGAAAAACTGTTTTTT
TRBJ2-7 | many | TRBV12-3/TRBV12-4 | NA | CASSFRDTAYEQYF | TGTGCCAGCAGTTTCCGGGACACTGCATACGAGCAGTACTTC
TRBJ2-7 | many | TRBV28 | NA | CASSLSSGVYEQYF | TGTGCCAGCAGTTTATCTTCAGGGGTCTACGAGCAGTACTTC
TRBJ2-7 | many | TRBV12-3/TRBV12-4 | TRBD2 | CASRYGLAREQYF | TGTGCCAGCAGATATGGACTAGCGCGGGAGCAGTACTTC
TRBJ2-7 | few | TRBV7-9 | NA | CASSSNRAAYEQYF | TGTGCCAGCAGCTCTAACAGGGCAGCCTACGAGCAGTACTTC
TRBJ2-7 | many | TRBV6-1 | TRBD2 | CAGSSGRRYEQYF | TGTGCCGGCAGCAGCGGGAGACGCTACGAGCAGTACTTC
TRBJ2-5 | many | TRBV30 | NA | CAADRSGETQYF | TGTGCCGCGGACCGCAGTGGGGAGACCCAGTACTTC
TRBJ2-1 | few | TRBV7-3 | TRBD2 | CASSPGLAGGTIYNEQFF | TGTGCCAGCAGCCCGGGACTAGCGGGAGGGACAATTTACAATGAGCAGTTCTTC
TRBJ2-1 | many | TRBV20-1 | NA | CSASVPQEQFF | TGCAGTGCTAGTGTACCCCAAGAGCAGTTCTTC
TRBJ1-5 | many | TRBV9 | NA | CASSLQGQDQPQHF | TGTGCCAGCAGCTTACAGGGTCAAGATCAGCCCCAGCATTTT
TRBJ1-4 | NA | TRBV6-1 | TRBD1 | CATTPRDRAEKLFF | TGTGCCACCACTCCAAGGGACAGGGCTGAAAAACTGTTTTTT